This T cell receptor (beta chain) comes out of a study of Graves' ophthalmopathy and Graves' hyperthyroidism. General study findings and limits: Progression of ophthalmopathy was predicted by the model with 70% to 71% sensitivity and roughly 73% specificity. Among thyroid clonotypes expanded above 0.001 frequency, most also appeared in blood.

As the template, RNA transcripts were used to amplify TCR beta CDR3 regions. HTBI primers were employed in first-round RT-PCR, then a second-round multiplex PCR followed. A single record per CDR3 protein comes from TCRdb applying MiXCR to the multiplex PCR reads. The sample yields about 700,000 distinct CDR3 sequences, about 38% seen once. Ophthalmopathy donors' eye disease showed moderate-to-severe activity, CAS of at least 3, NOSPECS of at least 4 and duration under 3 months. Clinicians made diagnoses from clinical symptoms, serum thyroxine, TRAb, thyroid ultrasound and orbital computed tomography. This clonotype was detected many times. Its matching antigen is unknown. The origin of this receptor is an adult man with Graves' ophthalmopathy. The source material was peripheral blood.

The CDR3 sequence: CASSQVAGGGRETQYF. For the CDR3, the DNA is TGCGCCAGCAGCCAAGTGGCGGGAGGAGGGAGAGAGACCCAGTACTTC. The genes are TRBV4-1 and TRBJ2-5; 8 nucleotides line up with TRBD2. Per the germline V gene, CDR1 is MGHRA and CDR2 is YSYEKL. Trimming cost V 1 base and J 4 bases; bases outside gene matches: 8. This CDR3 region has 16 residues.